The 26 T cell receptor beta chains below all came from one sample that was sequenced in a study of T-cell memory formation after mild COVID-19. One entry per CDR3 protein, called by TCRdb with MiXCR from the 5' RACE reads. The table shows some 130,000 distinct CDR3 sequences, with about a sixth occurring only once. The specimen was PBMCs or a T cell subset sorted from them (not recorded which). Every receptor here comes from a young man who had mild COVID-19 (a few samples of this study predate the infection). Cell type and time point are not known.

The chain is built from TRBV14 and TRBJ2-5, with D possibly matching TRBD2 (5 bases). With 0 bases removed from V and 5 bases from J, the gap between germline ends came to 13 bases. The CDR3 loop spans 15 amino acids. The germline V gene has CDR1 SGHDN and CDR2 FVKESK. The CDR3 loop is CASSQEEEGSETQYF. The CDR3 bases are TGTGCCAGCAGCCAAGAGGAGGAAGGGTCGGAGACCCAGTACTTC. Full variable domain (rest looked up from reference TRBV14 and TRBJ2-5): EAGVTQFPSHSVIEKGQTVTLRCDPISGHDNLYWYRRVMGKEIKFLLHFVKESKQDESGMPNNRFLAERTGGTYSTLKVQPAELEDSGVYFCASSQEEEGSETQYFGPGTRLLVL.

The rearrangement links TRBV2 to TRBJ2-3, with unresolved D. This CDR3 is 13 amino acids long. Germline lookup yields CDR1 SNHLY and CDR2 FYNNEI. V was pared by 5 bases and J by 0 bases, with 6 bases between. CDR3 in amino acids: CASSFQSTDTQYF. CDR3 bases: TGTGCCAGCAGTTTCCAAAGCACAGATACGCAGTATTTT.

This clonotype was seen many times. This chain connects TRBV5-1 to TRBJ2-5; no clear D gene. V was cut by 1 base and J by 2 bases, with 12 bases left in between. The CDR3 is made up of 15 amino acids. CDR1 and CDR2 (germline): SGHRS, YFSETQ. CDR3 region: CASSLILATQETQYF. The DNA for the CDR3 is TGCGCCAGCAGCTTGATCTTGGCAACTCAAGAGACCCAGTACTTC.

A few counts support this clonotype. The V call is TRBV9, the J call TRBJ2-1; D ambiguous. The ends were cut back, 5 bases at V and 0 bases at J, with 12 bases in the middle. In germline, CDR1 is SGDLS, CDR2 YYNGEE. The CDR3 runs 15 residues. The CDR3 reads CASSPAPSSYNEQFF. Written as DNA, the CDR3 is TGTGCCAGCAGTCCAGCCCCGAGCTCCTACAATGAGCAGTTCTTC.

The chain has TRBV30 and TRBJ2-1; 10 bases match TRBD2. Losses at the gene ends were 1 base for V and 7 bases for J; bases not matched to a gene: 7. In germline, CDR1 is GTSNPN, CDR2 SVGIG (reference sequence). The CDR3 covers 15 residues. The CDR3 nucleotides read TGTGCCTGGAGTGAACCAGCGGGGGGGCCGAATGAGCAGTTCTTC. This gives the protein CAWSEPAGGPNEQFF.

This clonotype has a handful of counts. V and J are TRBV18 and TRBJ2-1; the match to TRBD1 covers 11 bases. V trimming: 5 bases; J trimming: 7 bases; junction bases outside the gene matches: 10. Germline CDR1 is KGHSH and CDR2 is LQKENI. This CDR3 has 16 amino acids. The CDR3 nucleotides read TGTGCCAGCTCAAGAAAACTGGACAGGGGGCCGAATGAGCAGTTCTTC. Translating it yields CASSRKLDRGPNEQFF.

The chain couples TRBV19 to TRBJ1-5; 8 bases are a match to TRBD1. V gave up 6 bases and J gave up 0 bases; unmatched junction bases: 16. The CDR3 totals 19 residues. The V gene's germline CDR1 is LNHDA and CDR2 SQIVND (reference sequence). CDR3: CASSRAFIRGPYSNQPQHF. Here the CDR3 DNA reads TGTGCCAGTAGCCGCGCGTTCATCAGGGGGCCTTATAGCAATCAGCCCCAGCATTTT.

This chain uses TRBV5-1 with TRBJ2-3, with D tentatively TRBD1 (5 bases). This CDR3 has 13 residues. In germline, CDR1 is SGHRS, CDR2 YFSETQ. V was shortened by 2 bases and J by 7 bases, with 11 bases between the two germline ends. CDR3 DNA: TGCGCCAGCAGCTTACAGGTTGGTCATACGCAGTATTTT. Encoded protein: CASSLQVGHTQYF.

This clonotype was picked up a small number of times. The V call is TRBV5-6, the J call TRBJ2-1; no firm D call. The CDR3 totals 16 residues. V was pared by 0 bases and J by 0 bases, with 10 bases between. CDR1 and CDR2 from the germline V gene are SGHDT and YYEEEE. The DNA for the CDR3 is TGTGCCAGCAGCTTGGATGGCACCCGCTCCTACAATGAGCAGTTCTTC. Encoded protein: CASSLDGTRSYNEQFF. Supplemented by reference TRBV5-6 and TRBJ2-1, the full variable domain reads DAGVTQSPTHLIKTRGQQVTLRCSPKSGHDTVSWYQQALGQGPQFIFQYYEEEERQRGNFPDRFSGHQFPNYSSELNVNALLLGDSALYLCASSLDGTRSYNEQFFGPGTRLTVL.

This clonotype has just a few counts. The DNA of the CDR3 is TGTGCCAGCAGTCCCAACCCCTCTAGCGGTGGTGACATTCAGTACTTC. This sequence encodes CASSPNPSSGGDIQYF. The chain combines TRBV2 with TRBJ2-4; 7 positions agree with TRBD2. CDR1 and CDR2 (germline): SNHLY, FYNNEI. The trim removed 5 bases at V and 8 bases at J, leaving 15 bases unmatched. The CDR3 totals 16 residues.

The chain recombines TRBV7-2 with TRBJ2-3, with D possibly matching TRBD2 (6 bases). This CDR3 is built from 13 residues. Trimming took off 5 bases at V and 7 bases at J, with 13 bases between the two ends. Germline assignment: CDR1 SGHTA and CDR2 FQGNSA. The CDR3 nucleotides read TGTGCCAGCAGCGGCGGGGATAAATATACGCAGTATTTT. It encodes CASSGGDKYTQYF.

The chain combines TRBV12-3 or TRBV12-4 with TRBJ2-7; D is uncertain. V was trimmed by 3 bases and J by 3 bases, leaving 9 bases between them. The CDR3 length is 13 residues. CDR3 in amino acids: CASSFQVDYEQYV. The CDR3 coding sequence is TGTGCCAGCAGTTTCCAGGTAGACTACGAGCAGTACGTC.

The V call is TRBV28, the J call TRBJ2-3; TRBD2 matches at 7 bases. Germline V gene sequence: CDR1 MDHEN, CDR2 SYDVKM. CDR3 size: 15 residues. The V gene end was trimmed by 6 bases and the J gene end by 4 bases; junction bases not matched to a gene: 10. DNA of the CDR3: TGTGCCAGCAGCACCAGAGCGGGGAATTCAGATACGCAGTATTTT. Translating gives CASSTRAGNSDTQYF. The full variable domain, with the rest looked up from reference TRBV28 and TRBJ2-3, is DVKVTQSSRYLVKRTGEKVFLECVQDMDHENMFWYRQDPGLGLRLIYFSYDVKMKEKGDIPEGYSVSREKKERFSLILESASTNQTSMYLCASSTRAGNSDTQYFGPGTRLTVL.

This sequence joins TRBV7-2 and TRBJ2-3; perhaps TRBD1 as D (6 bases). The germline V gene has CDR1 SGHTA and CDR2 FQGNSA. V lost 1 base to trimming and J lost 10 bases, with 9 bases between them. The CDR3 has 12 residues. CDR3 region: CASSLDRESQYF. CDR3 bases: TGTGCCAGCAGCTTAGACAGGGAGTCGCAGTATTTT.

This chain links TRBV5-1 with TRBJ2-1, with TRBD2 matching 7 bases. The CDR3 is 15 amino acids. The V segment lost 0 bases and the J segment 2 bases; nucleotides outside the gene matches: 2. Germline V gene sequence: CDR1 SGHRS, CDR2 YFSETQ. CDR3 in amino acids: CASSLASGAYNEQFF. CDR3 DNA sequence: TGCGCCAGCAGCTTGGCTAGCGGAGCCTACAATGAGCAGTTCTTC.

This clonotype was picked up many times. V usage is TRBV7-3 and J usage is TRBJ2-3, with D tentatively TRBD2 (6 bases). Between the trimmed V and J ends, which lost 5 bases and 11 bases, there was a span of 20 bases. There are 14 residues in the CDR3. Per germline, CDR1 SGHTA and CDR2 FQGTGA. CDR3 DNA: TGTGCCAGCAGCACACAAAGCGGTCCGGAGGGGCAGTATTTT. Translated: CASSTQSGPEGQYF.

The V call is TRBV12-3 or TRBV12-4, the J call TRBJ2-6, with D perhaps matching TRBD1 (5 bases). The length of the CDR3 is 15 residues. V lost 6 bases to trimming and J lost 3 bases, with 12 bases between them. The chain's CDR3 is CASRFRAHGANVLTF. The DNA of the CDR3 is TGTGCCAGCAGGTTCAGGGCCCATGGGGCCAACGTCCTGACTTTC.

The rearrangement uses TRBV20-1 and TRBJ1-5, with D unclear. Germline V gives CDR1 DFQATT, CDR2 SNEGSKA (reference sequence). Trimming shortened V by 3 bases and J by 6 bases, and 9 bases separated the two germline ends. This CDR3 contains 12 residues. DNA of the CDR3: TGCAGTGCTAGGCGGGTTGGTCAGCCCCAGCATTTT. Translating it yields CSARRVGQPQHF.

The rearrangement links TRBV12-3 or TRBV12-4 to TRBJ2-2; D possibly corresponds to TRBD1 (5 bases). The CDR3 is 14 amino acids. V gave up 4 bases and J gave up 4 bases, with 10 bases separating them. The DNA for the CDR3 is TGTGCCAGCAGTTCCCAGGGAACCACCGGGGAGCTGTTTTTT. Protein sequence: CASSSQGTTGELFF.

The chain couples TRBV7-2 to TRBJ2-1; no clear D gene. Germline V gene lookup returns CDR1 SGHTA and CDR2 FQGNSA. The CDR3 extends over 13 amino acids. V dropped 6 bases and J dropped 7 bases, with 13 bases sitting between them. Here the CDR3 reads CASSRSELNEQFF. Written as DNA, the CDR3 is TGTGCCAGCAGTCGAAGCGAGTTGAATGAGCAGTTCTTC.

This chain uses TRBV10-3 with TRBJ2-7; D is uncertain. The CDR3 has 12 residues. Germline CDR1 is ENHRY and CDR2 is SYGVKD. Trimming cost V 8 bases and J 4 bases, with 12 bases left between them. For the CDR3, the DNA is TGTGCCATCCGTGCGGATGAATACGAGCAGTACTTC. Translated: CAIRADEYEQYF.

This clonotype was detected many times. The J gene is TRBJ2-7, the V gene TRBV3-1; 9 bases agree with TRBD2. With V trimmed by 3 bases and J by 2 bases, 5 bases remained unmatched. The length of the CDR3 is 15 residues. Per germline, CDR1 LGHDT and CDR2 YNNKEL (reference sequence). The CDR3 protein is CASSQDASGAYEQYF. CDR3 DNA sequence: TGTGCCAGCAGCCAGGATGCTAGCGGGGCCTACGAGCAGTACTTC.

The V gene is TRBV6-5, the J gene TRBJ1-2; D is unresolved. The germline V gene has CDR1 MNHEY and CDR2 SVGAGI. Trimming cost V 10 bases and J 7 bases, with 19 bases left between them. The CDR3 contains 13 residues. The CDR3, as DNA: TGTGCCACCTGGACGGGGATCACCTCTGGCTACACCTTC. Amino acids: CATWTGITSGYTF.

V and J are TRBV5-5 and TRBJ2-6; D uncertain. V was clipped by 2 bases and J by 4 bases, with 10 bases between them. Germline CDR1 reads SGHKS; CDR2 reads YYEKEE (reference sequence). The CDR3 runs 15 residues. The CDR3 bases are TGTGCCAGCAGCTTAAGACTGGCCGGGGCCAACGTCCTGACTTTC. Its protein is CASSLRLAGANVLTF.

This chain connects TRBV7-6 to TRBJ2-1, with 10 bases lining up with TRBD2. The CDR3 length is 15 residues. J lost 4 bases, V lost 3 bases, and 3 bases had no gene match. Looked up from germline, CDR1 is SGHVS and CDR2 is FNYEAQ. The CDR3 DNA sequence: TGTGCCAGCAGCTTGACTAGCGGGCTATACAATGAGCAGTTCTTC. This gives the protein CASSLTSGLYNEQFF.

This clonotype was counted a few times. The chain is built from TRBV5-1 and TRBJ2-5; possibly TRBD1 or TRBD2 for D (7 bases each). Per germline, CDR1 SGHRS and CDR2 YFSETQ. V gave up 3 bases and J gave up 1 base, with 13 bases separating them. The CDR3 consists of 15 residues. The chain's CDR3 is CASSSGRDSQETQYF. The CDR3 DNA reads TGCGCCAGCAGCTCGGGGAGGGACAGCCAAGAGACCCAGTACTTC.